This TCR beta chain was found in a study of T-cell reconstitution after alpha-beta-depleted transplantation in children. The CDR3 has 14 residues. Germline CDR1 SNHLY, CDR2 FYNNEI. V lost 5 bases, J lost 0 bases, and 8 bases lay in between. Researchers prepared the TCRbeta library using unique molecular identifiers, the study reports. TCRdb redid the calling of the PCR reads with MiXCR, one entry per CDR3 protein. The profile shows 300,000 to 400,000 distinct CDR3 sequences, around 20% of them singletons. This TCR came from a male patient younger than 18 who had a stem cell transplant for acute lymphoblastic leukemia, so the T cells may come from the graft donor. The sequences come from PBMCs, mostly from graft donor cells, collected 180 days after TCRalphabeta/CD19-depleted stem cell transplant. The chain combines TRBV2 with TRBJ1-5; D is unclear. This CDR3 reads CASSPAISNQPQHF. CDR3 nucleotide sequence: TGTGCCAGCAGTCCAGCGATTAGCAATCAGCCCCAGCATTTT.